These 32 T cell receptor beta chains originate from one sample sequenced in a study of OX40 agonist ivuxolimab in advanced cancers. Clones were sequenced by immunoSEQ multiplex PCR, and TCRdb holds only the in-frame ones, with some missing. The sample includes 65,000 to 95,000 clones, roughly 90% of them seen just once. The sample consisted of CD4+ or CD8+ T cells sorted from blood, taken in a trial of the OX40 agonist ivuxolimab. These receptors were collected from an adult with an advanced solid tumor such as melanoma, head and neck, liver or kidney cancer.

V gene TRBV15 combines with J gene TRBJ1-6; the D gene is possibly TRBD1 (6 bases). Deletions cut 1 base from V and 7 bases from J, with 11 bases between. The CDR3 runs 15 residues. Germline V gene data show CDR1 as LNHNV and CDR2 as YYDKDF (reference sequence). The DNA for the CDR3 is TGTGCCACCAGCAGAGTACGGGGGCAAAATTCACCCCTCCACTTT. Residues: CATSRVRGQNSPLHF. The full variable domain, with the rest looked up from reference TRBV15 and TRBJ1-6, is DAMVIQNPRYQVTQFGKPVTLSCSQTLNHNVMYWYQQKSSQAPKLLFHYYDKDFNNEADTPDNFQSRRPNTSFCFLDIRSPGLGDTAMYLCATSRVRGQNSPLHFGNGTRLTVT.

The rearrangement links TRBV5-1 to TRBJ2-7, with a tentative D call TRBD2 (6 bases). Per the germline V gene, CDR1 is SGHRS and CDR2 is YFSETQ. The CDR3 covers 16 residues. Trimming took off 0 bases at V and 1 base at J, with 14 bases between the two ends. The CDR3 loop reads CASSLAEASASYEQYF. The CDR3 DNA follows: TGCGCCAGCAGCTTGGCCGAGGCTAGCGCTTCCTACGAGCAGTACTTC.

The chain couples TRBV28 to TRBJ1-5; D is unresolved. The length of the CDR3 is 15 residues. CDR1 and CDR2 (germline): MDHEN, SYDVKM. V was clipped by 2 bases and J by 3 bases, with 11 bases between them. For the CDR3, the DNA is TGTGCCAGCAGTTTAGGCAGGAGATTCAATCAGCCCCAGCATTTT. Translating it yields CASSLGRRFNQPQHF.

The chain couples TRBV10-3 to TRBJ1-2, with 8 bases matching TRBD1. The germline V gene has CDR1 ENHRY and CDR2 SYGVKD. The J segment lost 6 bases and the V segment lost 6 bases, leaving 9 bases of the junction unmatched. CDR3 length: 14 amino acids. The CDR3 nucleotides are TGTGCCATCAGCGGCGGGACAGGCCTCCATGGCTACACCTTC. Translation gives CAISGGTGLHGYTF.

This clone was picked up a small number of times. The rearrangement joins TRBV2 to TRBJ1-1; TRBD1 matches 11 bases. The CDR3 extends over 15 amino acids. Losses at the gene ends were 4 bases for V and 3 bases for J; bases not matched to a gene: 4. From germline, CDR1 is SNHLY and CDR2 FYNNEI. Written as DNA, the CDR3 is TGTGCCAGCAGTGTTCGGGACAGGGGGGACACTGAAGCTTTCTTT. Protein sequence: CASSVRDRGDTEAFF.

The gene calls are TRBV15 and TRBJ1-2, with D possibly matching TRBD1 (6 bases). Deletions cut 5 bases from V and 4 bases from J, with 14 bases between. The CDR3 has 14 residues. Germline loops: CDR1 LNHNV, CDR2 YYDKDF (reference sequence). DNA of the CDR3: TGTGCCACCAGCCGATTCACAGGGAGCTATGGCTACACCTTC. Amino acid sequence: CATSRFTGSYGYTF.

DNA for the CDR3: TGTGCCAGCAGACGGCCAGGACAGGCCTACACTGAAGCTTTCTTT. Residues: CASRRPGQAYTEAFF. V and J are TRBV6-5 and TRBJ1-1; the match to TRBD1 covers 7 bases. Germline trimming cut 6 bases from V and 3 bases from J; bases unmatched to any gene: 10. Germline CDR1 MNHEY, CDR2 SVGAGI. The CDR3 sequence is 15 residues long.

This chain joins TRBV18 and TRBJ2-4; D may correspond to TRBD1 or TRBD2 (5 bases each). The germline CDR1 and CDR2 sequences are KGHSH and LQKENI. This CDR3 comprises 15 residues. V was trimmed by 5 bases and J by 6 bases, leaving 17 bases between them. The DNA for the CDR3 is TGTGCCAGCTCAGGGGACGAGGGGCTTACAAACATTCAGTACTTC. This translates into CASSGDEGLTNIQYF. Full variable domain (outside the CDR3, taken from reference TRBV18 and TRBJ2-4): NAGVMQNPRHLVRRRGQEARLRCSPMKGHSHVYWYRQLPEEGLKFMVYLQKENIIDESGMPKERFSAEFPKEGPSILRIQQVVRGDSAAYFCASSGDEGLTNIQYFGAGTRLSVL.

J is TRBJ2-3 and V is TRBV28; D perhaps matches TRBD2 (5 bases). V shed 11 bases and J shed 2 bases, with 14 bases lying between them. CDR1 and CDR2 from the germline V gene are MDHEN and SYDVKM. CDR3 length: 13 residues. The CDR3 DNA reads TGTGCCCTGGGAGAGGCTATCACAGATACGCAGTATTTT. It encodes CALGEAITDTQYF.

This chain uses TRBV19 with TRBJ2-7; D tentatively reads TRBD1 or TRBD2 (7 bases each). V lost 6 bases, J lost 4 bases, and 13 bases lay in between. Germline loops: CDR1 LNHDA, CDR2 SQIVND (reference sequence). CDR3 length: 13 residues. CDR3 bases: TGTGCCAGTAGCACAGGGGAGGGGTACGAGCAGTACTTC. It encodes CASSTGEGYEQYF.

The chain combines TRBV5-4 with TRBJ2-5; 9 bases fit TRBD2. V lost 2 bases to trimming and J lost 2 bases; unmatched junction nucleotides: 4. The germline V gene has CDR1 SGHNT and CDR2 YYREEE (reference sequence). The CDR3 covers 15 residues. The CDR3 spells CASSLPSGGQETQYF. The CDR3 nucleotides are TGTGCCAGCAGCTTACCCAGCGGGGGGCAAGAGACCCAGTACTTC.

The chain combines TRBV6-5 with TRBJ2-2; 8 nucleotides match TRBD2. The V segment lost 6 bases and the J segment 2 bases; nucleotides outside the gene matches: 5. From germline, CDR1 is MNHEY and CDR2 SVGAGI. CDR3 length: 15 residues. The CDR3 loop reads CASRPGTSNTGELFF. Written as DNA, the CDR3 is TGTGCCAGCAGACCCGGGACTAGTAACACCGGGGAGCTGTTTTTT.

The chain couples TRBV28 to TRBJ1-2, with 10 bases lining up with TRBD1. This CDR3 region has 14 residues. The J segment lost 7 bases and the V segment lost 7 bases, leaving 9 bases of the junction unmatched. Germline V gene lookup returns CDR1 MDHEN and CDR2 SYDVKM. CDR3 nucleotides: TGTGCCAGCAACTCTGGGACAGGGGTGGGTGGCTACACCTTC. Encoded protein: CASNSGTGVGGYTF.

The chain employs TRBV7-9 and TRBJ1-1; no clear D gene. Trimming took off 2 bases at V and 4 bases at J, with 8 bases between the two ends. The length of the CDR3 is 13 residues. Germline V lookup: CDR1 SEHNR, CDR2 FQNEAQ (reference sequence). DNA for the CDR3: TGTGCCAGCAGCTTATCGGCTGGCACTGAAGCTTTCTTT. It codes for CASSLSAGTEAFF. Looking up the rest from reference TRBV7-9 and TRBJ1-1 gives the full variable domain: DTGVSQNPRHKITKRGQNVTFRCDPISEHNRLYWYRQTLGQGPEFLTYFQNEAQLEKSRLLSDRFSAERPKGSFSTLEIQRTEQGDSAMYLCASSLSAGTEAFFGQGTRLTVV.

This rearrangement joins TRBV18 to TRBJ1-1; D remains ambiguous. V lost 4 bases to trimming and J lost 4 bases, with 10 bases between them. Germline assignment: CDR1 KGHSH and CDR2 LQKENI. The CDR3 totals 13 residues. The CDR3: CASSREGVTEAFF. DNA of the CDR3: TGTGCCAGCTCACGTGAGGGCGTCACTGAAGCTTTCTTT.

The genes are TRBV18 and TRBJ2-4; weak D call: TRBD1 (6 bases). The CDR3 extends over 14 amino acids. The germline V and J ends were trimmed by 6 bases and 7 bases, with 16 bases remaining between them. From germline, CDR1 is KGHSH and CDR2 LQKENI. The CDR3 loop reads CASSPGHSINIQYF. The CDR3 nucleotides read TGTGCCAGCTCCCCGGGACACTCTATTAACATTCAGTACTTC.

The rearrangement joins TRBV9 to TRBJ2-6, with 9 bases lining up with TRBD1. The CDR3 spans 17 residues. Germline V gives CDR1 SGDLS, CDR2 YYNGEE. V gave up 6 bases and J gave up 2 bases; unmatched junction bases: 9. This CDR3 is CASNSLTGGPGANVLTF. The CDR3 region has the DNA TGTGCCAGCAACAGCCTGACAGGGGGGCCTGGGGCCAACGTCCTGACTTTC.

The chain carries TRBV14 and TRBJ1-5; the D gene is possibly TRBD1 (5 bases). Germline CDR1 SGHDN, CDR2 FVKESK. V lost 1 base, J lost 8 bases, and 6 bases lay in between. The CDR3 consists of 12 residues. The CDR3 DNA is TGTGCCAGCAGCCAAGTGGGGGAGCCCCAGCATTTT. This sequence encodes CASSQVGEPQHF.

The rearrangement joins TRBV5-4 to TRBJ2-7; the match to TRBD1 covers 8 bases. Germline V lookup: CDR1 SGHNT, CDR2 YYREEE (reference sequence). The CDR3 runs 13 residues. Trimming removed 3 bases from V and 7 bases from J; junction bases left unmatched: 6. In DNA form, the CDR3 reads TGTGCCAGCAGCTCCCAGGGGGCAGATGAGCAGTACTTC. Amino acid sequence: CASSSQGADEQYF.

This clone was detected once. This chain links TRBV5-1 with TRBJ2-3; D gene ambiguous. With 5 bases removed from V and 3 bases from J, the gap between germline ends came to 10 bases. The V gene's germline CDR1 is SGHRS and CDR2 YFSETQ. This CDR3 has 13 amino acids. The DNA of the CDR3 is TGCGCCAGCAGTAAGGGCTCAACAGATACGCAGTATTTT. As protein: CASSKGSTDTQYF.

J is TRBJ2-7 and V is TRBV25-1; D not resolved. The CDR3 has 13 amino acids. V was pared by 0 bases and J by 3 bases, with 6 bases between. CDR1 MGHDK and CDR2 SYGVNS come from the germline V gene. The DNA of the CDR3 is TGTGCCAGCAGTGAATATCCTTACTACGAGCAGTACTTC. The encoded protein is CASSEYPYYEQYF.

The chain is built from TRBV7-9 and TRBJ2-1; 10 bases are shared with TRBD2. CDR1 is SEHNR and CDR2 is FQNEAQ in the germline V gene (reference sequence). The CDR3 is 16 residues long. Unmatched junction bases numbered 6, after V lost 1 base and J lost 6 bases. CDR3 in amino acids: CASSLGLAGAPNEQFF. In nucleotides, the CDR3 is TGTGCCAGCAGCTTAGGGCTAGCGGGAGCCCCCAATGAGCAGTTCTTC. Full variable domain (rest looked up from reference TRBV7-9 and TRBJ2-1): DTGVSQNPRHKITKRGQNVTFRCDPISEHNRLYWYRQTLGQGPEFLTYFQNEAQLEKSRLLSDRFSAERPKGSFSTLEIQRTEQGDSAMYLCASSLGLAGAPNEQFFGPGTRLTVL.

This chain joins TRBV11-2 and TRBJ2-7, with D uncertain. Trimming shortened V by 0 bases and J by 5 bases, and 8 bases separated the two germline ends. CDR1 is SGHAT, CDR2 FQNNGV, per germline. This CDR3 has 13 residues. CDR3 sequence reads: CASSLDGEDEQYF. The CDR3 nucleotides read TGTGCCAGCAGCTTAGATGGCGAAGACGAGCAGTACTTC.

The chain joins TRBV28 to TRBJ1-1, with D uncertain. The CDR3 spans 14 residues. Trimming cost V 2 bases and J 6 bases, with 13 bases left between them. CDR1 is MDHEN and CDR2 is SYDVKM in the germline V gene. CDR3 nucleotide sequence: TGTGCCAGCAGTTTAAGGGAAGCGGAGGCTGAAGCTTTCTTT. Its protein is CASSLREAEAEAFF.

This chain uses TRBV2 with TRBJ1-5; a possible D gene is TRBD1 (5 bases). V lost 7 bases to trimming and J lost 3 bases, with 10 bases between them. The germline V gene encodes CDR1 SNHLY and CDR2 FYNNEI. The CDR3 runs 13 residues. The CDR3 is CASKGRPNQPQHF. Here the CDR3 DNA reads TGTGCCAGCAAGGGACGGCCCAATCAGCCCCAGCATTTT.

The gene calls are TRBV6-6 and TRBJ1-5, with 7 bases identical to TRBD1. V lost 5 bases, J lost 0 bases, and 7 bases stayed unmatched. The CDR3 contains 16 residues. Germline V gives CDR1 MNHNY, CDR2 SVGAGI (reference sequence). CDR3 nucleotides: TGTGCCAGCAGTCGGAATAGACAGGGTAGCAATCAGCCCCAGCATTTT. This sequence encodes CASSRNRQGSNQPQHF.

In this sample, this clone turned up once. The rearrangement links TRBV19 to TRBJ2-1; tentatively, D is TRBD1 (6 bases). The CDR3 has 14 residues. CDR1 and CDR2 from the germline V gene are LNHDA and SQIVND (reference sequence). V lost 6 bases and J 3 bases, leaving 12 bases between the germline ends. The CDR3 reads CASSGTRDYNEQFF. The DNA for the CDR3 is TGTGCCAGTAGCGGGACACGAGACTACAATGAGCAGTTCTTC.

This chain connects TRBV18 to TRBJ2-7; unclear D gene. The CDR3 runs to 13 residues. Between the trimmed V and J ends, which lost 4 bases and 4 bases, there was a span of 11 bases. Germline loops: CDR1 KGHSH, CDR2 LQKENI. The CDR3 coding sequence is TGTGCCAGCTCACTGATTAGAGAATACGAGCAGTACTTC. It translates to CASSLIREYEQYF.

The CDR3 sequence is CASSLGRGFGTEAFF. CDR3 in DNA: TGTGCCAGCAGCCTCGGCAGGGGATTTGGCACTGAAGCTTTCTTT. This sequence joins TRBV7-9 and TRBJ1-1, with D possibly being TRBD1 (6 bases). With 5 bases removed from V and 4 bases from J, the gap between germline ends came to 17 bases. The CDR3 totals 15 residues. Per the germline V gene, CDR1 is SEHNR and CDR2 is FQNEAQ (reference sequence).

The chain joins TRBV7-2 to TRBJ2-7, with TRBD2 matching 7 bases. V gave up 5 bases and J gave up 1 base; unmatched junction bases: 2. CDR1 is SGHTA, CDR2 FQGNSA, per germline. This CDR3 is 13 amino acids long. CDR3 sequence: CASSGAGSYEQYF. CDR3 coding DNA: TGTGCCAGCAGCGGAGCGGGATCCTACGAGCAGTACTTC.

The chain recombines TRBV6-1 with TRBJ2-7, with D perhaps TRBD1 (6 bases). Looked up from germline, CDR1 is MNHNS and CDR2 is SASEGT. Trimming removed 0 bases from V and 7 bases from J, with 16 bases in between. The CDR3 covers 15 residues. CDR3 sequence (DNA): TGTGCCAGCAGTGAAGCGAGCACAGGGTACGGGGAGCAGTACTTC. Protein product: CASSEASTGYGEQYF.

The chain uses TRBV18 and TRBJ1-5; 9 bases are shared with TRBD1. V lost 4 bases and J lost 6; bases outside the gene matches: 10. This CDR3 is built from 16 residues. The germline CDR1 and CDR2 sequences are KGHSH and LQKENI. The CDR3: CASSLTGGENGQPQHF. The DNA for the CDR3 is TGTGCCAGCTCACTTACAGGGGGCGAAAACGGTCAGCCCCAGCATTTT.